The rows below give T cell receptor beta chains drawn from one sample of a study of CD8+CD57+ T cells in acquired aplastic anemia. TCRdb reanalysed the reads using MiXCR and keeps one entry per CDR3 protein. The data contain 150,000 to 180,000 distinct CDR3 sequences, approximately 52% of them singletons. Sequencing input: sorted CD4+, CD8+, or CD8+CD57+ T cells (not recorded which) from PBMCs. The receptors shown here come from a human donor with aplastic anemia. The CDR3 runs from the conserved cysteine through the conserved F or W. The D gene is left open where the match is weak. Rows may omit the clone size; those that give it use once, few, many or a size class.

V gene,D gene,clone size,J gene,CDR3 protein,CDR3 DNA
TRBV20-1,-,-,TRBJ2-7,CNAPGGKYYERYF,TGCAATGCTCCAGGGGGGAAGTACTACGAGCGGTACTTC
TRBV20-1,-,-,TRBJ2-1,CSISSLGVRDEQFF,TGCAGCATCTCTTCCCTGGGGGTGCGAGATGAGCAGTTCTTC
TRBV10-3,-,once,TRBJ2-3,CAREFPLSTDTQYF,TGTGCCAGAGAATTCCCACTAAGCACAGATACGCAGTATTTT
TRBV5-1,TRBD1,-,TRBJ2-1,CASSFTGQGLRGNEQFF,TGCGCCAGCAGCTTCACCGGACAGGGGTTAAGGGGCAATGAGCAGTTCTTC
TRBV7-8,-,-,TRBJ2-7,CASSPRQAIYEQYF,TGTGCCAGCAGCCCGAGACAGGCTATCTACGAGCAGTACTTC
TRBV2,-,-,TRBJ2-7,CASSEEGGGSWCDEQYF,TGTGCCAGCAGTGAAGAGGGGGGGGGCTCCTGGTGCGACGAGCAGTACTTC
TRBV15,-,many,TRBJ2-3,CATSRAHGWEADTQYF,TGTGCCACCAGCAGGGCCCATGGGTGGGAGGCAGATACGCAGTATTTT
TRBV6-1,-,few,TRBJ2-3,CASLGRGTDTQYF,TGTGCCAGCCTGGGACGGGGCACAGATACGCAGTATTTT
TRBV20-1,-,-,TRBJ2-7,CSARSVQGGYEQYF,TGCAGTGCTAGATCGGTACAGGGTGGTTACGAGCAGTACTTC
TRBV6-5,TRBD2,few,TRBJ2-1,CASSYFGGADGEQFF,TGTGCCAGCAGTTACTTCGGGGGGGCCGATGGTGAGCAGTTCTTC
TRBV19,-,many,TRBJ1-4,CASSIGSEKLFF,TGTGCCAGTAGTATCGGCAGTGAAAAACTGTTTTTT
TRBV20-1,-,few,TRBJ1-2,CSAREEYYGYTF,TGCAGTGCTAGAGAGGAGTACTATGGCTACACCTTC
TRBV19,-,-,TRBJ1-5,CANSNQVQPQHF,TGTGCCAATAGTAACCAAGTTCAGCCCCAGCATTTT
TRBV10-2,TRBD1,-,TRBJ1-2,CASRGLGTGNGYTF,TGCGCCAGCAGGGGCTTAGGGACAGGGAATGGCTACACCTTC
TRBV2,-,-,TRBJ2-5,CASRTIREIGGETQYF,TGTGCCAGCAGAACCATTAGGGAGATCGGGGGAGAGACCCAGTACTTC
TRBV19,TRBD2,-,TRBJ2-1,CASWDGGINEQFF,TGTGCCAGTTGGGACGGGGGGATCAATGAGCAGTTCTTC
TRBV9,TRBD2,few,TRBJ2-2,CASSPYSGGARTGELFF,TGTGCCAGCAGCCCCTATAGCGGGGGGGCCCGCACCGGGGAGCTGTTTTTT
TRBV6-4,-,many,TRBJ1-2,CASSDGGHDGYTF,TGTGCCAGCAGTGACGGTGGACACGATGGCTACACCTTC
TRBV24-1,TRBD1,few,TRBJ2-7,CATSDFRRGLDEQYF,TGTGCCACCAGTGATTTTCGCAGGGGGCTCGACGAGCAGTACTTC
TRBV25-1,TRBD1,-,TRBJ1-4,CASSELRGQGGEKLFF,TGTGCCAGCAGTGAATTAAGAGGGCAGGGGGGTGAAAAACTGTTTTTT
TRBV19,-,many,TRBJ1-2,CASSEPPGVEDGYTF,TGTGCCAGTAGTGAACCACCCGGGGTGGAAGATGGCTACACCTTC
TRBV20-1,TRBD2,-,TRBJ2-7,CSAKTWTSGAYEQYF,TGCAGTGCTAAAACATGGACTAGCGGTGCCTACGAGCAGTACTTC
TRBV20-1,TRBD2,once,TRBJ2-5,CSARRSSGQETQYF,TGCAGTGCTAGAAGGTCTAGCGGGCAAGAGACCCAGTACTTC
TRBV19,TRBD1,few,TRBJ2-7,CASRRTGTYEQYF,TGTGCCAGTAGGAGGACAGGGACCTACGAGCAGTACTTC
TRBV7-6,-,many,TRBJ2-1,CASSLASSVYNEQFF,TGTGCCAGCAGCTTAGCGTCTAGTGTCTACAATGAGCAGTTCTTC
TRBV20-1,TRBD2,many,TRBJ2-7,CSARLAGRDEQYF,TGCAGTGCTCGACTAGCGGGCAGGGACGAGCAGTACTTC
TRBV25-1,-,-,TRBJ1-2,CASSEMGVFNYGYTF,TGTGCCAGCAGTGAAATGGGGGTGTTCAACTATGGCTACACCTTC
TRBV10-3,TRBD1,few,TRBJ1-6,CAIRPGQGDSPLHF,TGTGCCATCAGGCCGGGACAGGGTGATTCACCCCTCCACTTT
TRBV7-9,-,many,TRBJ2-6,CASSYAYREDFPGANVLTF,TGTGCCAGCAGCTATGCGTACCGGGAAGATTTTCCTGGGGCCAACGTCCTGACTTTC
TRBV25-1,TRBD2,few,TRBJ2-1,CASSDSLTSLNEQFF,TGTGCCAGCAGTGATTCTCTGACTAGCTTGAATGAGCAGTTCTTC
TRBV9,-,-,TRBJ1-1,CASSVAGTSTEAFF,TGTGCCAGCAGCGTAGCGGGGACAAGCACTGAAGCTTTCTTT
TRBV9,-,many,TRBJ2-5,CASSVESRVETQYF,TGTGCCAGCAGCGTAGAGAGCAGGGTTGAGACCCAGTACTTC
TRBV7-3,-,-,TRBJ1-4,CASSLDRPNEKLFF,TGTGCCAGCAGCTTAGACAGGCCAAATGAAAAACTGTTTTTT
TRBV11-2,TRBD1,-,TRBJ2-1,CASSHAVRQGHYNEQFF,TGTGCCAGCAGCCACGCCGTGAGACAGGGGCACTACAATGAGCAGTTCTTC
TRBV25-1,-,many,TRBJ1-4,CASSDPGEGATNEKLFF,TGTGCCAGCAGTGACCCGGGGGAGGGGGCAACTAATGAAAAACTGTTTTTT
TRBV24-1,-,-,TRBJ2-2,CATSDPTPNTGELFF,TGTGCCACCAGTGATCCGACACCGAACACCGGGGAGCTGTTTTTT
TRBV10-3,-,-,TRBJ1-4,CATHTSRGGKNEKLFF,TGTGCCACACACACATCAAGAGGGGGGAAAAATGAAAAACTGTTTTTT
TRBV24-1,-,few,TRBJ1-2,CATSDGTKPGGYTF,TGTGCCACCAGTGATGGGACAAAGCCGGGGGGCTACACCTTC
TRBV5-6,-,many,TRBJ1-5,CASSLGGGAQHF,TGTGCCAGCAGCTTGGGGGGAGGGGCCCAGCATTTT
TRBV11-2,-,-,TRBJ1-1,CASSFNRDIEAFF,TGTGCCAGCAGCTTTAACCGGGACATTGAAGCTTTCTTT
TRBV27,TRBD1,-,TRBJ2-7,CASSLWGTGEYEQYF,TGTGCCAGCAGTTTATGGGGGACAGGAGAATACGAGCAGTACTTC
TRBV2,TRBD1,-,TRBJ1-2,CATTGTGANYGYTF,TGTGCCACCACAGGGACAGGGGCTAACTATGGCTACACCTTC
TRBV7-8,-,many,TRBJ2-1,CASGDTYNEQFF,TGTGCCAGCGGGGACACCTACAATGAGCAGTTCTTC
TRBV5-1,-,-,TRBJ2-1,CASSFRQIMNNEQFF,TGCGCCAGCAGCTTCCGACAGATAATGAACAATGAGCAGTTCTTC
TRBV4-1,-,many,TRBJ1-1,CASSQEMGYTEAFF,TGCGCCAGCAGCCAAGAGATGGGGTATACTGAAGCTTTCTTT
TRBV19,-,-,TRBJ2-7,CARERARSYEQYF,TGTGCTAGAGAGAGAGCGCGCTCCTACGAGCAGTACTTC